Each of the 11 T cell receptor beta chains below was sequenced from the same sample in a study of control samples from healthy donors and cancer patients. Using immunoSEQ multiplex PCR, the repertoire was profiled, and TCRdb retains in-frame clones only, with some absent. The sample holds about 94,000 clones, 90% seen once. Input material: blood. These receptor sequences come from a young woman in good health.

The chain couples TRBV18 to TRBJ2-2; D possibly corresponds to TRBD2 (6 bases). V gave up 3 bases and J gave up 6 bases, with 17 bases separating them. Germline loops: CDR1 KGHSH, CDR2 LQKENI. CDR3 length: 16 amino acids. The CDR3 DNA is TGTGCCAGCTCACCCCTGCAGGAGGGGAATCCCGGGGAGCTGTTTTTT. It specifies CASSPLQEGNPGELFF.

The chain has TRBV7-2 and TRBJ2-5; tentative D call: TRBD1 (6 bases). Trimming took off 1 base at V and 2 bases at J, with 20 bases between the two ends. CDR1 and CDR2 from the germline V gene are SGHTA and FQGNSA. The CDR3 is 18 residues long. The CDR3 is CASSLEGDPGHRQETQYF. The CDR3 DNA reads TGTGCCAGCAGCTTAGAAGGCGATCCGGGACACCGGCAAGAGACCCAGTACTTC.

V usage is TRBV14 and J usage is TRBJ1-1; 8 nucleotides agree with TRBD1. Germline assignment: CDR1 SGHDN and CDR2 FVKESK. This CDR3 region has 16 residues. J lost 2 bases, V lost 4 bases, and 9 bases had no gene match. Here the CDR3 reads CASSLRQGPSNTEAFF. The DNA of the CDR3 is TGTGCCAGCAGCCTCCGACAGGGGCCATCCAACACTGAAGCTTTCTTT.

The chain carries TRBV5-1 and TRBJ1-4; D possibly corresponds to TRBD1 (5 bases). Per germline, CDR1 SGHRS and CDR2 YFSETQ. Trimming pared 4 bases from V and 4 bases from J, leaving 14 bases between. The CDR3 is made up of 15 amino acids. The CDR3 here is CASSRGDDSNEKLFF. CDR3 bases: TGCGCCAGCAGCCGGGGCGACGACAGTAATGAAAAACTGTTTTTT.

The rearrangement uses TRBV7-3 and TRBJ1-6, with 8 bases identical to TRBD1. Germline CDR1 is SGHTA and CDR2 is FQGTGA. This CDR3 has 15 residues. V gave up 6 bases and J gave up 7 bases; unmatched junction bases: 8. The CDR3 bases are TGTGCCAGCAGTTTCACCACAGGGGGAAATTCACCCCTCCACTTT. It specifies CASSFTTGGNSPLHF.

This clone was observed a single time. The chain carries TRBV15 and TRBJ2-7; 9 bases are a match to TRBD1. In germline, CDR1 is LNHNV, CDR2 YYDKDF (reference sequence). Trimming cost V 5 bases and J 3 bases; bases outside gene matches: 8. The CDR3 sequence is 15 residues long. The CDR3 DNA reads TGTGCCACCAGCGGCACGGGACAGGGTAGCTACGAGCAGTACTTC. The encoded protein is CATSGTGQGSYEQYF.

This rearrangement joins TRBV6-5 to TRBJ2-3, with D perhaps TRBD2 (6 bases). CDR3 length: 14 amino acids. V lost 6 bases, J lost 2 bases, and 12 bases lay in between. Germline lookup yields CDR1 MNHEY and CDR2 SVGAGI. The CDR3 nucleotides read TGTGCCAGCAGAGCGGCGGGGACCACAGATACGCAGTATTTT. This sequence encodes CASRAAGTTDTQYF.

Note on this clone: An end of the junction differs from the germline gene, which may be a read error. The genes are TRBV6-1 and TRBJ1-3; 11 positions match TRBD1. CDR3 length: 17 residues. The germline CDR1 and CDR2 sequences are MNHNS and SASEGT. The CDR3 DNA reads as TGTGCCAGCAGGGAAGCCGGGACAGGGGGATCTGGAAACACCATATATTTT. It yields the protein CASREAGTGGSGNTIYF.

This clone was counted a few times. J is TRBJ1-2 and V is TRBV6-4; unclear D gene. Germline V gives CDR1 MRHNA, CDR2 SNTAGT. There are 15 residues in the CDR3. V was clipped by 0 bases and J by 6 bases, with 14 bases between them. The CDR3, as DNA: TGTGCCAGCAGTGACTCGGAACTTGGGGAAAATGGCTACACCTTC. Translated: CASSDSELGENGYTF.

This chain uses TRBV24-1 with TRBJ2-3, with a possible D match to TRBD2 (6 bases). Germline assignment: CDR1 KGHDR and CDR2 SFDVKD. V lost 0 bases, J lost 0 bases, and 9 bases lay in between. The CDR3 covers 16 residues. DNA of the CDR3: TGTGCCACCAGTGATTTGCCGGGGACTAGCACAGATACGCAGTATTTT. Its protein is CATSDLPGTSTDTQYF.

This CDR3 is CASSEGGTVRGYEQYF. The CDR3 nucleotides read TGTGCCAGCAGTGAAGGGGGGACAGTACGAGGCTACGAGCAGTACTTC. The rearrangement joins TRBV2 to TRBJ2-7, with 7 bases lining up with TRBD1. CDR1 and CDR2 from the germline V gene are SNHLY and FYNNEI. The CDR3 consists of 16 residues. The V gene end was trimmed by 1 base and the J gene end by 3 bases; junction bases not matched to a gene: 9.